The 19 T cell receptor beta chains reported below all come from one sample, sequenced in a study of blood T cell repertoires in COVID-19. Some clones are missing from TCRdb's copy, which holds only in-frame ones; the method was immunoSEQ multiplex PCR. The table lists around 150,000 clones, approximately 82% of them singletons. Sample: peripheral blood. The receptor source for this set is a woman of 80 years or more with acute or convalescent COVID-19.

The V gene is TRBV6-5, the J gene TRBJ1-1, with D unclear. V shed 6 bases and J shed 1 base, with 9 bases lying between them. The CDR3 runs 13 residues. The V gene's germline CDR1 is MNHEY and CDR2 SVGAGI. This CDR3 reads CASSSYRNTEAFF. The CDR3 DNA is TGTGCCAGCAGCTCCTATAGGAACACTGAAGCTTTCTTT.

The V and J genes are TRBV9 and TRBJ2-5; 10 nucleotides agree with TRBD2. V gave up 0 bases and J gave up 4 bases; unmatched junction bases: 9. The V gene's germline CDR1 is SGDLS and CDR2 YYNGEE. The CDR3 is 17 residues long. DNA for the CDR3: TGTGCCAGCAGCGTAGTGGCTAGCGGGAGTTATCCAGAGACCCAGTACTTC. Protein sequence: CASSVVASGSYPETQYF.

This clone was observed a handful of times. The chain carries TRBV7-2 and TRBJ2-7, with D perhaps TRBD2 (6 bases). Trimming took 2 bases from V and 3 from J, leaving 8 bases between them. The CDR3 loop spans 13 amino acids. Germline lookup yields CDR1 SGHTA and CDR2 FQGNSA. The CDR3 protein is CASSLSGYYEQYF. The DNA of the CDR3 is TGTGCCAGCAGCTTAAGCGGGTACTACGAGCAGTACTTC.

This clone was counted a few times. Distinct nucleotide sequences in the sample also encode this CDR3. CDR3 amino acids: CASSLQSGSSYNEQFF. DNA for the CDR3: TGTGCCAGCAGCCTACAAAGCGGGAGCTCCTACAATGAGCAGTTCTTC. This chain joins TRBV7-2 and TRBJ2-1, with 8 bases identical to TRBD2. CDR3 length: 16 residues. The germline V gene encodes CDR1 SGHTA and CDR2 FQGNSA. The ends lost 5 bases at V and 0 bases at J; junction bases unmatched: 6. The full variable domain, rest sourced from reference TRBV7-2 and TRBJ2-1, is GAGVSQSPSNKVTEKGKDVELRCDPISGHTALYWYRQSLGQGLEFLIYFQGNSAPDKSGLPSDRFSAERTGGSVSTLTIQRTQQEDSAVYLCASSLQSGSSYNEQFFGPGTRLTVL.

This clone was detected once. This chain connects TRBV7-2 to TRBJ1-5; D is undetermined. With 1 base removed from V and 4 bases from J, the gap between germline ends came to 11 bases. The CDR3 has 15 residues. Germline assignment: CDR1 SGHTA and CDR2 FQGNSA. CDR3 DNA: TGTGCCAGCAGCTTAGGAGGGCTTCAGAATCAGCCCCAGCATTTT. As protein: CASSLGGLQNQPQHF.

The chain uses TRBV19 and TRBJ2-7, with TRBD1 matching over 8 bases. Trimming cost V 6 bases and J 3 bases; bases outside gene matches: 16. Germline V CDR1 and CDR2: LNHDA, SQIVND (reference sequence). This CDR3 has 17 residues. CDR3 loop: CASSRGTGLSGLYEQYF. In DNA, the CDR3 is TGTGCCAGTAGCCGAGGGACAGGCCTTTCAGGCCTCTACGAGCAGTACTTC.

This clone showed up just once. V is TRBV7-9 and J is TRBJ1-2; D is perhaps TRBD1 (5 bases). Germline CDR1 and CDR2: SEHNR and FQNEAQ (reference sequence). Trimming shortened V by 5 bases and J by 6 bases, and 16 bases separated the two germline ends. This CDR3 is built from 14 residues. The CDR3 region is CASSHSRGEDGYTF. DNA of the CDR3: TGTGCCAGCAGCCACTCACGAGGGGAGGATGGCTACACCTTC.

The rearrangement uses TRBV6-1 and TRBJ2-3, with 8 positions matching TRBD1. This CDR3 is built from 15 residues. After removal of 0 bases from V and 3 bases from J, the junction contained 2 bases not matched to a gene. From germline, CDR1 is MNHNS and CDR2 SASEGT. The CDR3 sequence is CASSEARQGTDTQYF. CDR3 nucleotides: TGTGCCAGCAGTGAAGCTCGACAGGGGACAGATACGCAGTATTTT.

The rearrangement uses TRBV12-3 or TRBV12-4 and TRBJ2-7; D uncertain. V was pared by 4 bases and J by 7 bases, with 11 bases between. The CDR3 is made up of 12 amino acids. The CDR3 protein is CASSSSTREQYF. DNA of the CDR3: TGTGCCAGCAGTTCCTCGACTCGGGAGCAGTACTTC.

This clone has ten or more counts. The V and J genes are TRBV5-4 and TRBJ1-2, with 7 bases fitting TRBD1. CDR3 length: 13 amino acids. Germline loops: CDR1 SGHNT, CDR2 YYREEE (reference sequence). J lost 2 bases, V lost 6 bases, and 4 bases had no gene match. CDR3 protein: CASKGRGNYGYTF. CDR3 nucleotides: TGTGCCAGCAAAGGCAGGGGGAACTATGGCTACACCTTC. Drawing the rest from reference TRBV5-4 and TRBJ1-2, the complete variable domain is ETGVTQSPTHLIKTRGQQVTLRCSSQSGHNTVSWYQQALGQGPQFIFQYYREEENGRGNFPPRFSGLQFPNYSSELNVNALELDDSALYLCASKGRGNYGYTFGSGTRLTVV.

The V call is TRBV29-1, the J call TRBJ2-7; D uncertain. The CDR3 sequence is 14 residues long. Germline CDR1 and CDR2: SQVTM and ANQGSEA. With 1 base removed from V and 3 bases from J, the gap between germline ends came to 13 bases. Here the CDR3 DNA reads TGCAGCGTTGAAGGTGAAGCAGGCTACTACGAGCAGTACTTC. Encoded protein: CSVEGEAGYYEQYF.

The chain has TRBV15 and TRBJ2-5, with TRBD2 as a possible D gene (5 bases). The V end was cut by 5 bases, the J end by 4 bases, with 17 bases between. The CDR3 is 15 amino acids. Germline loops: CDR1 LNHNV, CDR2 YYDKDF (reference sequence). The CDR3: CATSDPPRRRETQYF. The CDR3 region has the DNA TGTGCCACCAGCGACCCACCTCGGAGGCGAGAGACCCAGTACTTC.

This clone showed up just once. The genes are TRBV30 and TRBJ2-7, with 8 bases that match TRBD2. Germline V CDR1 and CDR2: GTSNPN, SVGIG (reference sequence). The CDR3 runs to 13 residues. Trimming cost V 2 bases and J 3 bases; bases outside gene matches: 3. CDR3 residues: CAWSISGSYEQYF. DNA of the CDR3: TGTGCCTGGAGTATAAGCGGGAGCTACGAGCAGTACTTC.

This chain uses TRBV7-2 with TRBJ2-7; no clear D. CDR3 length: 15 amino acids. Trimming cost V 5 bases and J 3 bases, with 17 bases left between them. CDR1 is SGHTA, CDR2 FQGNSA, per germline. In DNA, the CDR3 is TGTGCCAGCAGCCTAGACGATACTCCTCGCTACGAGCAGTACTTC. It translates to CASSLDDTPRYEQYF.

CDR3: CASSWGLAGVEQFF. CDR3 nucleotides: TGTGCCAGCAGCTGGGGACTAGCGGGAGTTGAGCAGTTCTTC. The chain carries TRBV5-4 and TRBJ2-1, with 14 bases lining up with TRBD2. This CDR3 is 14 amino acids long. Per the germline V gene, CDR1 is SGHNT and CDR2 is YYREEE (reference sequence). V lost 3 bases and J lost 9; bases outside the gene matches: 2.

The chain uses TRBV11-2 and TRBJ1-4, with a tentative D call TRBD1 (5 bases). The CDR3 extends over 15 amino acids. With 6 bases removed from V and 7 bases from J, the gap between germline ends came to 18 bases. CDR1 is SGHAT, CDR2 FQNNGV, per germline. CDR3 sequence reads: CASSSPWGEGEKLFF. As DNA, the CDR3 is TGTGCCAGCAGTTCCCCCTGGGGCGAAGGTGAAAAACTGTTTTTT.

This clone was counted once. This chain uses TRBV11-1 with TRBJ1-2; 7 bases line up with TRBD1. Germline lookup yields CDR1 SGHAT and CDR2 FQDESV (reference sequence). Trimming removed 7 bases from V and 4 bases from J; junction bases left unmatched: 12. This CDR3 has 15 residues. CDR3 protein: CASTPAGQDGYGYTF. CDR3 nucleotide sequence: TGTGCCAGCACCCCGGCCGGACAGGATGGCTATGGCTACACCTTC.

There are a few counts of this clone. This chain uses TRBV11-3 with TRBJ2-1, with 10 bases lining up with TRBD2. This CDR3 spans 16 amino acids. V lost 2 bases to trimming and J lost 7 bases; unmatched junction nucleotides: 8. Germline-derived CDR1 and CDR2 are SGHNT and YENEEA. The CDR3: CASSLMSGRATNEQFF. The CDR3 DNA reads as TGTGCCAGCAGCTTAATGAGCGGGAGGGCCACAAATGAGCAGTTCTTC.

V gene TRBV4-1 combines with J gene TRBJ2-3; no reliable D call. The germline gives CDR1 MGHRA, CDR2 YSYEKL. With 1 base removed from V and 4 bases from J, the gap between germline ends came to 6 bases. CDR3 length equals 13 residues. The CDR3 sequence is CASSQAGADTQYF. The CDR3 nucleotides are TGCGCCAGCAGCCAAGCCGGTGCAGATACGCAGTATTTT.